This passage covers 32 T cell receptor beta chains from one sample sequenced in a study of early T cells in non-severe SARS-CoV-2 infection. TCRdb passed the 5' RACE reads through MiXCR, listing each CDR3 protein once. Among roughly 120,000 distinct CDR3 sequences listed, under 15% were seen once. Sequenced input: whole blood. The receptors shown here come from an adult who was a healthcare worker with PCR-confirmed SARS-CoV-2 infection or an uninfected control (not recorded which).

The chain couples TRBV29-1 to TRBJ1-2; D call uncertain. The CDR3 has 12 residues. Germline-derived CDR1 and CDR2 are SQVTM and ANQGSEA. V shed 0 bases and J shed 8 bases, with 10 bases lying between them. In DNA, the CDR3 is TGCAGCGTTGAAGATTTGTGGAACGGCTACACCTTC. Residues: CSVEDLWNGYTF.

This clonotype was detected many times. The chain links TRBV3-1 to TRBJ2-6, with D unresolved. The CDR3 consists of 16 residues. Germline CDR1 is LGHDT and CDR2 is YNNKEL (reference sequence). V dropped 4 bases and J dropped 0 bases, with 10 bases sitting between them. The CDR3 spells CASSRNSFSGANVLTF. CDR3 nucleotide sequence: TGTGCCAGCAGCCGGAACAGCTTCTCTGGGGCCAACGTCCTGACTTTC.

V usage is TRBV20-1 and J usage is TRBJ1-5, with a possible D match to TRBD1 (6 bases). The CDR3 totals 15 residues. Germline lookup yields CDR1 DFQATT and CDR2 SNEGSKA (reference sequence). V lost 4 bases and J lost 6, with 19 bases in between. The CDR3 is CSATAPGGRGQPQHF. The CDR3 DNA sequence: TGCAGTGCTACTGCTCCTGGGGGCCGGGGTCAGCCCCAGCATTTT.

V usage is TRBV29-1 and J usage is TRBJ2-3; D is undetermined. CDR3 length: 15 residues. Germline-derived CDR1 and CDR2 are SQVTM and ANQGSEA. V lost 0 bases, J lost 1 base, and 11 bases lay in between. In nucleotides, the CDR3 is TGCAGCGTTGAAGATCCATTTGGTGGCACAGATACGCAGTATTTT. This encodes CSVEDPFGGTDTQYF.

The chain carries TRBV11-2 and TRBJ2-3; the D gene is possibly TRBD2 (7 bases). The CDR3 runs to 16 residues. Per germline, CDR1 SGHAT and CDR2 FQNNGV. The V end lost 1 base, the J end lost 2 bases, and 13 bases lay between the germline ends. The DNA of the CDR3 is TGTGCCAGCAGCTTAGCGGGGGGCCCCTTCACAGATACGCAGTATTTT. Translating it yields CASSLAGGPFTDTQYF. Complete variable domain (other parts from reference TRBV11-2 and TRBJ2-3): EAGVAQSPRYKIIEKRQSVAFWCNPISGHATLYWYQQILGQGPKLLIQFQNNGVVDDSQLPKDRFSAERLKGVDSTLKIQPAKLEDSAVYLCASSLAGGPFTDTQYFGPGTRLTVL.

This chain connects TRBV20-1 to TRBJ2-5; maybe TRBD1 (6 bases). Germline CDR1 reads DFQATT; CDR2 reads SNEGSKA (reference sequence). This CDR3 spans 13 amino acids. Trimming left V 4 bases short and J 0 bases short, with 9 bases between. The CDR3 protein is CSATNRDQETQYF. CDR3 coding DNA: TGCAGTGCTACCAACAGGGACCAAGAGACCCAGTACTTC.

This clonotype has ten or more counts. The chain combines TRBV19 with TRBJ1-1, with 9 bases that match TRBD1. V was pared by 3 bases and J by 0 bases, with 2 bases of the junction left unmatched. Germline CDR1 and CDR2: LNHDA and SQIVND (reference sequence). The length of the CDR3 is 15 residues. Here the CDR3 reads CASSIGDRVNTEAFF. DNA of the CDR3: TGTGCCAGTAGTATCGGGGACAGGGTGAACACTGAAGCTTTCTTT.

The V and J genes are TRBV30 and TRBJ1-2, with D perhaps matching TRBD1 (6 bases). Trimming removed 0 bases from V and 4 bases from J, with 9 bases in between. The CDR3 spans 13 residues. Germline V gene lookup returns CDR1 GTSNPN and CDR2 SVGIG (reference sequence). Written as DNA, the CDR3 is TGTGCCTGGAGTGTCGGGGGGCCCTATGGCTACACCTTC. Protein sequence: CAWSVGGPYGYTF.

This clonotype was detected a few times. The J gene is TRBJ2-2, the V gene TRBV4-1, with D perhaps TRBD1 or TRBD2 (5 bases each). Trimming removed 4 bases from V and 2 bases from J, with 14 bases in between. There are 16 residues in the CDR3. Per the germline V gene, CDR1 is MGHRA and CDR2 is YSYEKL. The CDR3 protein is CASSPFRDANTGELFF. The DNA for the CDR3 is TGCGCCAGCAGCCCATTCCGGGACGCTAACACCGGGGAGCTGTTTTTT.

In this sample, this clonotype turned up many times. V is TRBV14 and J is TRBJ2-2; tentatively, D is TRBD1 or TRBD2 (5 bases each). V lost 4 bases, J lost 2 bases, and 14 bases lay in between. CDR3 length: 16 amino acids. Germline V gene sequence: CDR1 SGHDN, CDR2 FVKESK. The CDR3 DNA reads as TGTGCCAGCAGCCGGGGCACTAGAGGAAACACCGGGGAGCTGTTTTTT. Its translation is CASSRGTRGNTGELFF.

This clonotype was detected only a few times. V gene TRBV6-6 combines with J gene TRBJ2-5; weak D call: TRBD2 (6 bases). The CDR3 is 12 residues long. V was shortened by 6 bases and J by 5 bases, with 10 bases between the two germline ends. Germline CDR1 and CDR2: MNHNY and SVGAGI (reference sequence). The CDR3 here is CASREGRETQYF. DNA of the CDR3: TGTGCCAGCAGGGAGGGGCGGGAGACCCAGTACTTC.

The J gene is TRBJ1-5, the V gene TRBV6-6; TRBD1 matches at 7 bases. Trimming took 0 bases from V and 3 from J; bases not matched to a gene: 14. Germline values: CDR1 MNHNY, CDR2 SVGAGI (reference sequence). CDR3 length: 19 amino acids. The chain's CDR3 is CASSYSLFRQGVNNQPQHF. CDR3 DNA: TGTGCCAGCAGTTACTCGCTCTTCCGCCAGGGGGTCAACAATCAGCCCCAGCATTTT.

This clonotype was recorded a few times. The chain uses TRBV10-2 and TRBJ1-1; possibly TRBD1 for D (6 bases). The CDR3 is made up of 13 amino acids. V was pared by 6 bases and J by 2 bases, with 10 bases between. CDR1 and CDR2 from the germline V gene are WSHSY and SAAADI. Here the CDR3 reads CASRQGRNTEAFF. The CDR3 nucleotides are TGCGCCAGCAGGCAGGGGAGAAACACTGAAGCTTTCTTT.

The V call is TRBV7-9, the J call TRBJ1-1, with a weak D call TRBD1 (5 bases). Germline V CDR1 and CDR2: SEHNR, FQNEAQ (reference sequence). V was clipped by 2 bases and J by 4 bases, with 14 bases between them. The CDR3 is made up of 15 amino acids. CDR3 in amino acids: CASSLPSPGLTEAFF. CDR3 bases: TGTGCCAGCAGCTTACCTAGCCCAGGGCTCACTGAAGCTTTCTTT.

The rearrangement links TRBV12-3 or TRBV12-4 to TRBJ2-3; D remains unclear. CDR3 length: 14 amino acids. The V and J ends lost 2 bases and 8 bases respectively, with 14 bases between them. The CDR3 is CASSLRPSGGTQYF. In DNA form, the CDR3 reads TGTGCCAGCAGTTTAAGGCCCTCTGGCGGTACGCAGTATTTT.

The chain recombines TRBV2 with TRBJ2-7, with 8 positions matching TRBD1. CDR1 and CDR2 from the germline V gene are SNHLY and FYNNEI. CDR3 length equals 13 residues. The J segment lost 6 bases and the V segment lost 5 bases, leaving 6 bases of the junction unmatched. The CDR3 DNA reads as TGTGCCAGCAGTATCTATACAGGGGGCGAGCAGTACTTC. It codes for CASSIYTGGEQYF.

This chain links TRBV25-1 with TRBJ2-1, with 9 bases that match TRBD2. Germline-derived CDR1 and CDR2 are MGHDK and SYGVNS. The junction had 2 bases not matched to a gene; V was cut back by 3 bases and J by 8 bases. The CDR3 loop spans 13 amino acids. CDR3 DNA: TGTGCCAGCAGTGAGGGACTAGCCGATGAGCAGTTCTTC. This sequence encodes CASSEGLADEQFF.

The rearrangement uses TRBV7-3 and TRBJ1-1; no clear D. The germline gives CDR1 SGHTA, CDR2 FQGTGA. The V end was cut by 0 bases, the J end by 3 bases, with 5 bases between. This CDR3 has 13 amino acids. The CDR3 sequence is CASSLTSDTEAFF. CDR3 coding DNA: TGTGCCAGCAGCTTAACGAGCGACACTGAAGCTTTCTTT.

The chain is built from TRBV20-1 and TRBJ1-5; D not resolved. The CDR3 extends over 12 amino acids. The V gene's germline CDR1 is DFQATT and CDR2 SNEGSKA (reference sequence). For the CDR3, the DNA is TGCAGCGGCGGCCAGCCAGGTCAGCCCCAGCATTTT. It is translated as CSGGQPGQPQHF.

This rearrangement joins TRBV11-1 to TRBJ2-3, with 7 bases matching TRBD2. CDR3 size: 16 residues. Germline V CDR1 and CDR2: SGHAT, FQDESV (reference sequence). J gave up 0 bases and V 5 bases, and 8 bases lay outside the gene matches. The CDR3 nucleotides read TGTGCCAGCAGCCTGCGACTAGCCGGTAGCACAGATACGCAGTATTTT. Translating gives CASSLRLAGSTDTQYF.

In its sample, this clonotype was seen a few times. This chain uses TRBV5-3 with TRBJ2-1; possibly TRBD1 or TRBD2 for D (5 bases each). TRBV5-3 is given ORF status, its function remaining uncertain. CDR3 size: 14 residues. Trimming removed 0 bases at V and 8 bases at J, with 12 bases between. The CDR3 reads CARSLVDKRDEQFF. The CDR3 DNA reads TGTGCCAGAAGCTTGGTGGACAAGAGGGATGAGCAGTTCTTC.

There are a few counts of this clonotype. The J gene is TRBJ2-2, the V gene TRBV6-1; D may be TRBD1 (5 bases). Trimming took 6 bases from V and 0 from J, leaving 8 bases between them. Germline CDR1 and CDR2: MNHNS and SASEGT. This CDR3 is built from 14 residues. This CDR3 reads CASRQVANTGELFF. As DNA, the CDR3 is TGTGCCAGCAGACAGGTCGCGAACACCGGGGAGCTGTTTTTT.

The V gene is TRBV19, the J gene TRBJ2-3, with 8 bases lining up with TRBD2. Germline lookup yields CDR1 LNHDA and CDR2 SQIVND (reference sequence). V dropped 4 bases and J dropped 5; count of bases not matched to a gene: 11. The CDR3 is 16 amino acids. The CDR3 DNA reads TGTGCCAGTAGTAGAAGACTAGCGCTGGGGGAAGATACGCAGTATTTT. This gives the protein CASSRRLALGEDTQYF.

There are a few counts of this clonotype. DNA of the CDR3: TGTGCCAGCAGCTTAACAGGCGGCTACACCTTC. Residues: CASSLTGGYTF. This chain links TRBV7-9 with TRBJ1-2, with D perhaps matching TRBD1 (5 bases). This CDR3 region has 11 residues. Looked up from germline, CDR1 is SEHNR and CDR2 is FQNEAQ (reference sequence). Trimming pared 2 bases from V and 8 bases from J, leaving 6 bases between.

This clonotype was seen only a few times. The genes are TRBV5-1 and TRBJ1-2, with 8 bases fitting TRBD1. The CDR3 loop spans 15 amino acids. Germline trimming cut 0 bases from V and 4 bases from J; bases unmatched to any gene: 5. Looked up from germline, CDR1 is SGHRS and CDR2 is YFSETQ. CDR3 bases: TGCGCCAGCAGCTTGGGGAAAACAGGGGGCTATGGCTACACCTTC. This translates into CASSLGKTGGYGYTF.

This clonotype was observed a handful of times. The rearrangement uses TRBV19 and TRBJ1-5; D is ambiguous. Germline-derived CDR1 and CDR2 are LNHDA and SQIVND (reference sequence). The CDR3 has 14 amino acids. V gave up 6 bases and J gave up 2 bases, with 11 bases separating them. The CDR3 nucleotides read TGTGCCAGTAGAGGGCAGGACCGCAATCAGCCCCAGCATTTT. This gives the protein CASRGQDRNQPQHF. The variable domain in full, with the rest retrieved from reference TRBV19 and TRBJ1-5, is DGGITQSPKYLFRKEGQNVTLSCEQNLNHDAMYWYRQDPGQGLRLIYYSQIVNDFQKGDIAEGYSVSREKKESFPLTVTSAQKNPTAFYLCASRGQDRNQPQHFGDGTRLSIL.

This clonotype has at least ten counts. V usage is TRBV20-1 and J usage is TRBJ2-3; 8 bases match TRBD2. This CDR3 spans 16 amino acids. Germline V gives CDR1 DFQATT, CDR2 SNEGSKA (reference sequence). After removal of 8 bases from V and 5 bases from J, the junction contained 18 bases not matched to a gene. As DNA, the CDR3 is TGCAGTACTCAAGCTGGCGGGGGGCTAGTGGGAGATACGCAGTATTTT. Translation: CSTQAGGGLVGDTQYF.

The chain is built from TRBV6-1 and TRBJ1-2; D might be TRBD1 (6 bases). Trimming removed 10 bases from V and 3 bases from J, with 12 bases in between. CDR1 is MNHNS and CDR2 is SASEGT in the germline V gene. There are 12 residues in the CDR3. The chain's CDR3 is CAIGGQYYGYTF. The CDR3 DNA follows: TGTGCCATCGGGGGGCAATACTATGGCTACACCTTC.

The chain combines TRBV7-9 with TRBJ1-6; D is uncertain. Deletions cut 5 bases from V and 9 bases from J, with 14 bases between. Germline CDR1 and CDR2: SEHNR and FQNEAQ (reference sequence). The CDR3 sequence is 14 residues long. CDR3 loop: CASSHIALGSPLHF. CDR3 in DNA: TGTGCCAGCAGCCATATCGCGCTGGGTTCACCCCTCCACTTT.

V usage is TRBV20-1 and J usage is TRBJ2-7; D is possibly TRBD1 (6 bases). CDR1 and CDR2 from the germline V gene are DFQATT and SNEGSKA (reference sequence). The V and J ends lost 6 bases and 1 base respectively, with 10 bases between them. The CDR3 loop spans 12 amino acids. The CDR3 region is CSATRGSYEQYF. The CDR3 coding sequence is TGCAGTGCGACCAGGGGTTCCTACGAGCAGTACTTC.

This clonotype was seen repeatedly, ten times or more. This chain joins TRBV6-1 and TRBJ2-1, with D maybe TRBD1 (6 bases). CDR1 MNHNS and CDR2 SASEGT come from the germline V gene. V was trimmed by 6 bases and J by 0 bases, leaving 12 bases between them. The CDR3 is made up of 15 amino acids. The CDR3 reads CASRGNRVSYNEQFF. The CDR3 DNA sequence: TGTGCCAGCAGGGGAAACAGGGTCTCCTACAATGAGCAGTTCTTC.

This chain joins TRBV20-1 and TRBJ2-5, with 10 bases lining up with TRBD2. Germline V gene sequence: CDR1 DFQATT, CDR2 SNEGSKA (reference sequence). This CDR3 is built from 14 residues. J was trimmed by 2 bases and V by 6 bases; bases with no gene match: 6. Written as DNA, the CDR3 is TGCAGTGCGCGCATAGCGGGGGGACAAGAGACCCAGTACTTC. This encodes CSARIAGGQETQYF.